Listed below are T cell receptor beta chains from one sample, sequenced in a study of control samples from healthy donors and cancer patients. The protocol was immunoSEQ multiplex PCR, while the TCRdb copy is restricted to in-frame clones and leaves out a portion. This table has roughly 370,000 clones, about 93% appearing once. The sequenced material came from PBMCs. Receptors originate from a man aged 35 to 55 with head and neck cancer. The CDR3 runs from the conserved cysteine through the conserved F or W. The D gene is left open where the match is weak. Size is stated for part of the rows, as once, few or many counts, or as a class when the clone is expanded.

clone_size	j_call	d_call	v_call	cdr3_aa	cdr3_nt
NA	TRBJ2-2	TRBD1	TRBV7-3	CASSRTGGRNTGELFF	TGTGCCAGCAGCCGAACAGGGGGTAGAAACACCGGGGAGCTGTTTTTT
few	TRBJ2-7	NA	TRBV23-1	CACPYEQYF	TGCGCCTGCCCCTACGAGCAGTACTTC
NA	TRBJ1-1	TRBD1	TRBV6-5	CASSQLRQGNTEAFF	TGTGCCAGCAGCCAACTCCGACAGGGGAACACTGAAGCTTTCTTT
NA	TRBJ2-1	NA	TRBV3-1/TRBV3-2	CASSQPGLGGLNEQFF	TGTGCCAGCAGCCAACCGGGACTCGGGGGTTTAAATGAGCAGTTCTTC
NA	TRBJ2-1	TRBD2	TRBV12-3/TRBV12-4	CASRIAGEQFF	TGTGCCAGCAGGATAGCGGGAGAGCAGTTCTTC
NA	TRBJ1-1	NA	TRBV24-1	CATSEKEGDGTEAFF	TGTGCCACCAGTGAGAAAGAAGGGGATGGCACTGAAGCTTTCTTT
NA	TRBJ2-7	NA	TRBV6-5	CASRKDRNEQYF	TGTGCCAGCAGAAAGGACCGAAACGAGCAGTACTTC
NA	TRBJ1-5	TRBD1	TRBV7-9	CASSPTGGNQPQHF	TGTGCCAGCAGCCCGACAGGGGGTAATCAGCCCCAGCATTTT
NA	TRBJ1-4	TRBD1	TRBV7-9	CASSLEGTGRGEKLFF	TGTGCCAGCAGCTTAGAGGGGACAGGCAGGGGTGAAAAACTGTTTTTT
NA	TRBJ1-5	NA	TRBV3-1/TRBV3-2	CASSQAGTNSGQPQHF	TGTGCCAGCAGCCAAGCCGGGACAAATTCCGGTCAGCCCCAGCATTTT
NA	TRBJ1-2	NA	TRBV9	CASSVGTADGYTF	TGTGCCAGCAGCGTAGGAACAGCGGATGGCTACACCTTC
once	TRBJ2-3	TRBD2	TRBV7-7	CASSPRLAGELGDTQYF	TGTGCTAGCAGCCCGAGACTAGCGGGGGAGCTCGGAGATACGCAGTATTTT
NA	TRBJ2-2	TRBD1	TRBV3-1/TRBV3-2	CASSFRDRGSGELFF	TGTGCCAGCAGCTTCCGGGACAGGGGATCCGGGGAGCTGTTTTTT
NA	TRBJ2-7	NA	TRBV6-2/TRBV6-3	CASNPWGGYEQYF	TGTGCCAGCAACCCCTGGGGCGGGTACGAGCAGTACTTC
NA	TRBJ1-5	NA	TRBV6-5	CASISPGQPQHF	TGTGCCAGCATATCTCCAGGTCAGCCCCAGCATTTT
NA	TRBJ2-7	NA	TRBV2	CASEERAYYEQYF	TGTGCCAGCGAGGAGCGAGCTTACTACGAGCAGTACTTC
once	TRBJ1-1	NA	TRBV2	CASGGARNTEAFF	TGTGCCAGCGGGGGGGCGCGGAACACTGAAGCTTTCTTT
NA	TRBJ2-3	TRBD2	TRBV19	CASSPVRGGAPDTQYF	TGTGCCAGTAGTCCAGTGCGGGGGGGAGCCCCAGATACGCAGTATTTT
NA	TRBJ1-5	TRBD1	TRBV6-1	CASSERGQGEGQPQHF	TGTGCCAGCAGTGAACGGGGACAGGGGGAGGGACAGCCCCAGCATTTT
NA	TRBJ2-7	NA	TRBV28	CASSFYGFSYEQYF	TGTGCCAGCAGTTTCTACGGTTTTTCCTACGAGCAGTACTTC
NA	TRBJ2-7	NA	TRBV18	CASSPASDSYEQYF	TGTGCCAGCTCACCTGCTAGCGACTCCTACGAGCAGTACTTC
NA	TRBJ2-7	TRBD1	TRBV6-1	CASSDLGDRVLCPPF	TGTGCCAGCAGTGATTTAGGGGACAGGGTTTTATGCCCCCCCTTC
NA	TRBJ1-3	NA	TRBV4-2	CASSPGPGNTIYF	TGTGCCAGCAGCCCAGGGCCGGGAAACACCATATATTTT
NA	TRBJ2-1	NA	TRBV25-1	CATSQREQFF	TGTGCCACCAGCCAGCGGGAGCAGTTCTTC
NA	TRBJ2-7	TRBD2	TRBV29-1	CSVGFGGAHEQYF	TGCAGCGTTGGCTTCGGGGGGGCCCACGAGCAGTACTTC
NA	TRBJ2-5	NA	TRBV24-1	CATSGQGYQETQYF	TGTGCCACCAGTGGTCAGGGGTACCAAGAGACCCAGTACTTC
NA	TRBJ2-5	NA	TRBV12-3/TRBV12-4	CASSKTETQYF	TGTGCCAGCAGCAAGACAGAGACCCAGTACTTC
NA	TRBJ2-2	NA	TRBV6-2/TRBV6-3	CASSPYGGNTGELFF	TGTGCCAGCAGTCCCTACGGGGGGAACACCGGGGAGCTGTTTTTT
NA	TRBJ2-3	TRBD2	TRBV4-1	CASSQVLLAGGADTQYF	TGCGCCAGCAGCCAGGTTCTCCTAGCGGGAGGCGCAGATACGCAGTATTTT
NA	TRBJ2-7	NA	TRBV11-2	CASSPLGGSGQYF	TGTGCCAGCAGCCCCTTGGGGGGCAGCGGGCAGTACTTC
NA	TRBJ2-1	NA	TRBV10-2	CASNGDPSYNEQFF	TGCGCCAGCAACGGGGACCCCTCCTACAATGAGCAGTTCTTC
NA	TRBJ2-3	NA	TRBV6-5	CASSSNALTDTQYF	TGTGCCAGCAGTTCCAACGCCCTCACAGATACGCAGTATTTT
NA	TRBJ1-4	NA	TRBV5-8	CASSSVVGVRGKLFF	TGTGCCAGCAGCTCCGTGGTCGGGGTTCGCGGAAAACTGTTTTTT
NA	TRBJ2-2	NA	TRBV4-2	CASSQDRGTGELFF	TGTGCCAGCAGCCAAGATCGGGGCACCGGGGAGCTGTTTTTT
NA	TRBJ2-7	NA	TRBV11-2	CASSLLGEQYF	TGTGCCAGCAGCTTATTAGGCGAGCAGTACTTC
NA	TRBJ2-2	NA	TRBV14	CASSQLFPSWSAITGELFF	TGTGCCAGCAGCCAACTATTTCCTAGTTGGAGCGCGATCACCGGGGAGCTGTTTTTT
once	TRBJ2-7	NA	TRBV2	CASSEGLQVSVAYEQYF	TGTGCCAGCAGTGAAGGGCTACAGGTATCCGTTGCCTACGAGCAGTACTTC
NA	TRBJ1-3	NA	TRBV6-2/TRBV6-3	CASSRGASGNTIYF	TGTGCCAGCAGCCGAGGGGCCTCTGGAAACACCATATATTTT
NA	TRBJ1-5	NA	TRBV24-1	CATSDADSHQPQHF	TGTGCCACCAGTGATGCGGACAGCCATCAGCCCCAGCATTTT
NA	TRBJ2-7	TRBD2	TRBV28	CASSQEAGDYGGEEQYF	TGTGCCAGCAGTCAAGAAGCGGGGGACTACGGGGGTGAAGAGCAGTACTTC
NA	TRBJ2-3	NA	TRBV7-6	CASSLGRGRTDTQYF	TGTGCCAGCAGCTTAGGCAGGGGCCGCACAGATACGCAGTATTTT
NA	TRBJ1-2	NA	TRBV5-1	CASSLTVTGYGYTF	TGCGCCAGCAGCTTGACAGTAACGGGGTATGGCTACACCTTC
NA	TRBJ2-2	NA	TRBV11-2	CASSLDANTGELFF	TGTGCCAGCAGCTTAGACGCGAACACCGGGGAGCTGTTTTTT
once	TRBJ1-3	NA	TRBV12-5	CASGLTQGRVGNTIYF	TGTGCTAGTGGTTTGACTCAGGGTAGGGTGGGAAACACCATATATTTT
once	TRBJ1-5	TRBD1	TRBV18	CASSPETGINQPQHF	TGTGCCAGCTCACCAGAGACAGGGATCAATCAGCCCCAGCATTTT
NA	TRBJ2-1	TRBD2	TRBV27	CASAQRGGSDEQFF	TGTGCCAGCGCCCAGCGGGGGGGCTCCGATGAGCAGTTCTTC
NA	TRBJ2-2	TRBD1	TRBV5-1	CASSLAPGQGAGGELFF	TGCGCCAGCAGCTTGGCCCCCGGACAGGGGGCGGGCGGGGAGCTGTTTTTT
NA	TRBJ1-3	NA	TRBV12-3/TRBV12-4	CGISGDSGNTIYF	TGTGGGATATCGGGCGACTCTGGAAACACCATATATTTT
few	TRBJ2-2	NA	TRBV30	CAWKNTGELFF	TGTGCCTGGAAAAACACCGGGGAGCTGTTTTTT
NA	TRBJ1-4	NA	TRBV9	CASSPGSTGEKLFF	TGTGCCAGCAGTCCGGGCAGCACGGGTGAAAAACTGTTTTTT
NA	TRBJ1-5	NA	TRBV5-6	CASSPGGNQPQHF	TGTGCCAGCAGCCCAGGGGGCAATCAGCCCCAGCATTTT
once	TRBJ1-1	NA	TRBV5-5	CASSLVEAGVSEAFF	TGTGCCAGCAGCTTGGTAGAGGCCGGGGTTTCTGAAGCTTTCTTT
NA	TRBJ2-3	NA	TRBV7-9	CASSPYRGTASTDTQYF	TGTGCCAGCAGCCCCTATCGGGGGACAGCCAGCACAGATACGCAGTATTTT
NA	TRBJ1-5	NA	TRBV30	CAWGHNRGGDQPQHF	TGTGCCTGGGGACATAATCGGGGGGGAGATCAGCCCCAGCATTTT
NA	TRBJ1-2	NA	TRBV27	CASSSVDTGYTF	TGTGCCAGCAGTTCCGTGGACACCGGCTACACCTTC
NA	TRBJ1-5	TRBD1	TRBV19	CASSYLRGQAFNQPQHF	TGTGCCAGTAGTTACCTACGTGGACAGGCATTTAATCAGCCCCAGCATTTT
NA	TRBJ1-1	NA	TRBV4-2	CASSHWENEAFF	TGTGCCAGCAGCCACTGGGAGAATGAAGCTTTCTTT
NA	TRBJ2-1	NA	TRBV6-5	CASSLVRSTFNEQFF	TGTGCCAGCAGTTTAGTCCGGAGTACTTTCAATGAGCAGTTCTTC
NA	TRBJ1-1	NA	TRBV30	CACTRAYTEAFF	TGTGCCTGTACCCGCGCTTACACTGAAGCTTTCTTT